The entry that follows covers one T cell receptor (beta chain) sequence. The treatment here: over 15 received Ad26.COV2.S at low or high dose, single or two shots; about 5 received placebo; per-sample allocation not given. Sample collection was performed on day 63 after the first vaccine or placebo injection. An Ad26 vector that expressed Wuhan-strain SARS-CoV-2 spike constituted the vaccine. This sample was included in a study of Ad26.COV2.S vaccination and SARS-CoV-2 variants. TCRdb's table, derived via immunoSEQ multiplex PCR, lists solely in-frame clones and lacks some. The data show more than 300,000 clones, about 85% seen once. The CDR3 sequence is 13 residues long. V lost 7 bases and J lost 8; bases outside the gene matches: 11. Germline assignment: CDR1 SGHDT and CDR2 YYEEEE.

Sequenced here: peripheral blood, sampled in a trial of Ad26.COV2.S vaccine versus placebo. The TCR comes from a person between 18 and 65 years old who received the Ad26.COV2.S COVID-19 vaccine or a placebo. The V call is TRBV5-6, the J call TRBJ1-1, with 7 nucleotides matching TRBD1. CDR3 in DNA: TGTGCCAGCTCAGGCCCAGGGGGTATAGAAGCTTTCTTT. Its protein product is CASSGPGGIEAFF. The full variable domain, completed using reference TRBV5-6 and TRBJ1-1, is DAGVTQSPTHLIKTRGQQVTLRCSPKSGHDTVSWYQQALGQGPQFIFQYYEEEERQRGNFPDRFSGHQFPNYSSELNVNALLLGDSALYLCASSGPGGIEAFFGQGTRLTVV.